This T cell receptor (beta chain) was identified in a study of fetal regulatory T cell absence and autoimmunity. Looking at the study overall: Without clinical diabetes, IPEX patients showed exocrine pancreas autoimmunity. Notes on the study in general: Pancreas TCRs were oligoclonally enriched versus cord blood, some clones over 95-fold.

The CDR3 is 14 residues long. Unmatched junction bases numbered 9, after V lost 5 bases and J lost 9 bases. Germline V gives CDR1 SGHVS, CDR2 FQNEAQ. The assay was run at survey level. TCRdb's table, derived via immunoSEQ multiplex PCR, lists solely in-frame clones and lacks some. This sample has 95,000 to 100,000 clones, with roughly 78% found just once. This clone occurred a few times. The antigen remains unidentified. The receptor was isolated from a male donor with IPEX syndrome. Sequences were obtained from pancreas tissue. The chain links TRBV7-8 to TRBJ2-4; 8 bases are a match to TRBD1. The CDR3 reads CASSLRTGSGIQYF. DNA for the CDR3: TGTGCCAGCAGCCTCCGGACAGGGTCAGGCATTCAGTACTTC.